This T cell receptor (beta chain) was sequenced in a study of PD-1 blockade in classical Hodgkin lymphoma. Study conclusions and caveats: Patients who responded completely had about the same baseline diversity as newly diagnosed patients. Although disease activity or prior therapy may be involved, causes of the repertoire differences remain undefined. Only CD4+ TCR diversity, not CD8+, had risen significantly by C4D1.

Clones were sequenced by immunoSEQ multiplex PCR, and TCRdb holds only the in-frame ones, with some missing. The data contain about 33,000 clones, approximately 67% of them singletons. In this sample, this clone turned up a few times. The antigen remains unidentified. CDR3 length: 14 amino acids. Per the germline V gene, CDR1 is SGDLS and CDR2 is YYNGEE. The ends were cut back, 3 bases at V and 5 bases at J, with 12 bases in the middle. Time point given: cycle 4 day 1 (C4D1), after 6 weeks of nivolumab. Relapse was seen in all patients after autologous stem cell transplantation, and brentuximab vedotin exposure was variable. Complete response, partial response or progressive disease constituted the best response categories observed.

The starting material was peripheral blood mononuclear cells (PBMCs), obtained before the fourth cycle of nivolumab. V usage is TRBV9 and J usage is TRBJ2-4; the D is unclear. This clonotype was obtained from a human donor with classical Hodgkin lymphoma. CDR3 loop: CASSAERAENIQYF. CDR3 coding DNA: TGTGCCAGCAGCGCTGAAAGGGCGGAAAACATTCAGTACTTC.